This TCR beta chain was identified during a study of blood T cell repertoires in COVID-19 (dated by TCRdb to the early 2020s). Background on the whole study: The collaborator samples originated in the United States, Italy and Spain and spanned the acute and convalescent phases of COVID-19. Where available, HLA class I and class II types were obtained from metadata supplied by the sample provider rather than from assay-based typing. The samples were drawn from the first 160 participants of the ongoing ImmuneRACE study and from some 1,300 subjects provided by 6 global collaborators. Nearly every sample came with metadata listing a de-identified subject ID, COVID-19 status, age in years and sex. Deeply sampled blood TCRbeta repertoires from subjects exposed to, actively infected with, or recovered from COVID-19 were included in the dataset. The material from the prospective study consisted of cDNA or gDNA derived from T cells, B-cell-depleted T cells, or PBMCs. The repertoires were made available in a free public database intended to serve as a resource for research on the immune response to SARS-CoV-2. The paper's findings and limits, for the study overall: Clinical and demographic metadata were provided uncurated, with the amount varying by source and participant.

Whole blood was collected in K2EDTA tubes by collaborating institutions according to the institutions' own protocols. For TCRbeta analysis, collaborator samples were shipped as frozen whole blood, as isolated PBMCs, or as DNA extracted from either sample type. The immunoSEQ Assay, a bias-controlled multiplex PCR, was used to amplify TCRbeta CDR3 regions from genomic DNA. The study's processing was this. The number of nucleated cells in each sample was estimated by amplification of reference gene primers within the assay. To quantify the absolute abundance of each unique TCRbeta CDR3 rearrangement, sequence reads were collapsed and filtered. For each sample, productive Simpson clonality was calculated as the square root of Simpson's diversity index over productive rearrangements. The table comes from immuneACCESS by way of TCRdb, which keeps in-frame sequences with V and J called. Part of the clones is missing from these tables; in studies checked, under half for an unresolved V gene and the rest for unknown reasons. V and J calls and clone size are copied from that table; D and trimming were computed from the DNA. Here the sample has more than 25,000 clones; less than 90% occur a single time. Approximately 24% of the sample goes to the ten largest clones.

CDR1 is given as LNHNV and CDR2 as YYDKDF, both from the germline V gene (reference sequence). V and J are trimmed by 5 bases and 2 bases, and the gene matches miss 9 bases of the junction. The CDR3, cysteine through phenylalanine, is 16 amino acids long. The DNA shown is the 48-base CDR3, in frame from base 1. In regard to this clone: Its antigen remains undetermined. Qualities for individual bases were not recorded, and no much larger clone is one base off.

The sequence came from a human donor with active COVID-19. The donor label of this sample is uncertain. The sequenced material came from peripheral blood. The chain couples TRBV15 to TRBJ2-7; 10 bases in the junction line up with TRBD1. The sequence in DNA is TGTGCCACCAGCGACTGGGGGGGACAGGGGCCCTACGAGCAGTACTTC. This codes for CATSDWGGQGPYEQYF.